A selection of T cell receptor beta chains follows, all from one sample in a study of blood T cell repertoires in COVID-19. Profiled with immunoSEQ multiplex PCR; TCRdb holds only in-frame clones, not every one. The sample records roughly 160,000 clones, over 80% being singletons. Sequenced sample: peripheral blood. All receptors derive from a woman aged 55-69 years who had recovered from COVID-19. Each CDR3 is given with its conserved first and last residue. D genes are given only for firm matches.

J: TRBJ2-1
D: -
V: TRBV21-1
DNA: TGTGCCAGCAGCAAAAGGCGGGACAGGGGGCACGCGTGGCGGTTCTTC
CDR3: CASSKRRDRGHAWRFF

J: TRBJ1-1
D: TRBD1
V: TRBV5-1
DNA: TGCGCCAGCAGCTTTGGGACAGGGCGCACTGAAGCTTTCTTT
CDR3: CASSFGTGRTEAFF

J: TRBJ1-3
D: TRBD1
V: TRBV7-6
DNA: TGTGCCAGCAGCTTAAGCAGGGGGGCTGGAAACACCATATATTTT
CDR3: CASSLSRGAGNTIYF

J: TRBJ1-5
D: -
V: TRBV6-1
DNA: TGTGCCAGCAGTGAAGGGGGGGGTCAGCCCCAGCATTTT
CDR3: CASSEGGGQPQHF

J: TRBJ1-2
D: TRBD1
V: TRBV28
DNA: TGTGCCAGCAGACCGGACAGGGGGTTTGGCTACACCTTC
CDR3: CASRPDRGFGYTF

J: TRBJ1-2
D: -
V: TRBV11-2
DNA: TGTGCCAGCAGCTTAGTGGCAGATAACTATGGCTACACCTTC
CDR3: CASSLVADNYGYTF

J: TRBJ2-2
D: TRBD2
V: TRBV10-3
DNA: TGTGCCATCAGGAGGACTAGCGGGGATACCGGGGAGCTGTTTTTT
CDR3: CAIRRTSGDTGELFF

J: TRBJ2-2
D: -
V: TRBV28
DNA: TGTGCCAGCTGGAGGTCGGAAGGACACACCGGGGAGCTGTTTTTT
CDR3: CASWRSEGHTGELFF

J: TRBJ1-6
D: -
V: TRBV7-9
DNA: TGTGCCAGCAGCCCGGACCCCGGGAGGTCACCCCTCCACTTT
CDR3: CASSPDPGRSPLHF

J: TRBJ1-2
D: -
V: TRBV4-1
DNA: TGCGCCAGCCGCACGCCCCGGGAAAGGAATGGCTACACCTTC
CDR3: CASRTPRERNGYTF